These 30 T cell receptor beta chains came from one sample sequenced in a study of T cells in Graves' hyperthyroidism and ophthalmopathy. RNA transcripts yielded amplified TCR beta CDR3 regions. RT-PCR in the first round (using the HTBI primer set) targeted the TCR CDR3. TCRdb reanalysed the multiplex PCR reads using MiXCR and keeps one entry per CDR3 protein. The sample holds 650,000 to 850,000 distinct CDR3 sequences, 18% seen once. Sequences were obtained from blood. The receptors come from a woman aged 45-60 years with Graves' hyperthyroidism that later progressed to Graves' ophthalmopathy.

Comments on this clonotype: One base away lies a much larger clone, so this may be a sequencing read error. The gene calls are TRBV7-8 and TRBJ1-4; TRBD1 matches at 7 bases. Germline values: CDR1 SGHVS, CDR2 FQNEAQ. The CDR3 contains 16 residues. The CDR3 sequence is CAGRLTTGRDNEKLFF. In DNA form, the CDR3 reads TGTGCCGGCAGACTCACGACAGGGAGGGATAATGAAAAACTGTTTTTT.

This clonotype was picked up a small number of times. J is TRBJ1-4 and V is TRBV20-1, with D hard to call. V dropped 1 base and J dropped 11 bases, with 14 bases sitting between them. The CDR3 contains 13 residues. CDR1 and CDR2 from the germline V gene are DFQATT and SNEGSKA (reference sequence). CDR3 nucleotides: TGCAGTGCTAGAGGGGGTGGTCGCCAGAAACTGTTTTTT. Translated, it gives CSARGGGRQKLFF.

This clonotype has a handful of counts. V and J are TRBV19 and TRBJ2-6; unclear D gene. V lost 3 bases, J lost 4 bases, and 13 bases lay in between. Germline CDR1 LNHDA, CDR2 SQIVND (reference sequence). There are 16 residues in the CDR3. The CDR3 protein is CASSIRVSAGANVLTF. As DNA, the CDR3 is TGTGCCAGTAGTATCCGTGTCTCGGCGGGGGCCAACGTCCTGACTTTC.

At least ten counts were recorded for this clonotype. The chain is built from TRBV5-1 and TRBJ2-4, with 10 bases lining up with TRBD1. CDR1 is SGHRS, CDR2 YFSETQ, per germline. V dropped 4 bases and J dropped 7; count of bases not matched to a gene: 14. The CDR3 covers 17 residues. Here the CDR3 DNA reads TGCGCCAGCAGCGACCTGACAGGGGGCGCGACGGTGAACATTCAGTACTTC. This encodes CASSDLTGGATVNIQYF. The variable domain in full, completed from reference TRBV5-1 and TRBJ2-4, reads KAGVTQTPRYLIKTRGQQVTLSCSPISGHRSVSWYQQTPGQGLQFLFEYFSETQRNKGNFPGRFSGRQFSNSRSEMNVSTLELGDSALYLCASSDLTGGATVNIQYFGAGTRLSVL.

Only a few counts were recorded for this clonotype. The chain employs TRBV6-1 and TRBJ2-3; 8 nucleotides align to TRBD1. The CDR3 consists of 14 residues. Germline loops: CDR1 MNHNS, CDR2 SASEGT. The junction had 5 bases not matched to a gene; V was cut back by 7 bases and J by 2 bases. In DNA, the CDR3 is TGTGCCAGCACTAGGACAGGGCTCACAGATACGCAGTATTTT. Protein product: CASTRTGLTDTQYF.

This clonotype was seen only a few times. This chain connects TRBV19 to TRBJ2-6, with TRBD1 matching 11 bases. The germline V gene encodes CDR1 LNHDA and CDR2 SQIVND (reference sequence). The CDR3 is made up of 18 amino acids. V was pared by 0 bases and J by 2 bases, with 3 bases of the junction left unmatched. The CDR3 nucleotides read TGTGCCAGTAGTATAGACGGACAGGGGGCTGCTGGGGCCAACGTCCTGACTTTC. As protein: CASSIDGQGAAGANVLTF.

In its sample, this clonotype was seen a few times. V and J are TRBV7-9 and TRBJ2-1, with 8 bases that match TRBD1. The CDR3 sequence is 16 residues long. Trimming at V came to 5 bases and at J to 2 bases, leaving 8 bases not matched to a gene. The germline gives CDR1 SEHNR, CDR2 FQNEAQ (reference sequence). The DNA of the CDR3 is TGTGCCAGCAGCGGCAGGGACAGGACTACCTACAATGAGCAGTTCTTC. Amino acids: CASSGRDRTTYNEQFF.

The chain carries TRBV11-2 and TRBJ1-3; no clear D gene. Germline V gives CDR1 SGHAT, CDR2 FQNNGV. V was cut by 2 bases and J by 4 bases, with 6 bases left in between. The CDR3 length is 13 residues. As DNA, the CDR3 is TGTGCCAGCAGCTTATATGTCGGAAACACCATATATTTT. Protein sequence: CASSLYVGNTIYF.

This clonotype was seen ten or more times. This sequence joins TRBV2 and TRBJ1-1; D is possibly TRBD1 (5 bases). This CDR3 is built from 14 residues. Germline V gene data show CDR1 as SNHLY and CDR2 as FYNNEI. Between the trimmed V and J ends, which lost 10 bases and 1 base, there was a span of 16 bases. The CDR3 DNA reads as TGTGCCACTCAGTGGCAGGGTGGGAACACTGAAGCTTTCTTT. Its protein is CATQWQGGNTEAFF.

The table lists this clonotype with many counts. The CDR3 sequence is CSARGPFYNEQFF. The CDR3 DNA reads as TGCAGTGCTAGAGGGCCCTTCTACAATGAGCAGTTCTTC. V usage is TRBV20-1 and J usage is TRBJ2-1; D ambiguous. Per germline, CDR1 DFQATT and CDR2 SNEGSKA (reference sequence). This CDR3 has 13 amino acids. V dropped 1 base and J dropped 3 bases, with 7 bases sitting between them.

The V gene is TRBV6-1, the J gene TRBJ2-3, with TRBD2 matching 11 bases. The V gene's germline CDR1 is MNHNS and CDR2 SASEGT. The ends lost 5 bases at V and 5 bases at J; junction bases unmatched: 9. This CDR3 is 16 amino acids long. The CDR3 bases are TGTGCCAGCAGTCCCGGGACTAGCGGTAGGATAGATACGCAGTATTTT. This gives the protein CASSPGTSGRIDTQYF.

The chain is built from TRBV11-2 and TRBJ1-2; D is unclear. The CDR3 length is 16 residues. Germline-derived CDR1 and CDR2 are SGHAT and FQNNGV. The V end lost 0 bases, the J end lost 4 bases, and 15 bases lay between the germline ends. The CDR3 region has the DNA TGTGCCAGCAGCTTAGATTCGGGCGGCTCGGGCTATGGCTACACCTTC. Its translation is CASSLDSGGSGYGYTF.

This clonotype was seen a handful of times. The V call is TRBV3-1, the J call TRBJ2-1; 11 positions agree with TRBD2. V lost 6 bases to trimming and J lost 7 bases; unmatched junction nucleotides: 8. The germline gives CDR1 LGHDT, CDR2 YNNKEL (reference sequence). This CDR3 is built from 15 residues. The CDR3 DNA sequence: TGTGCCAGCAGTGCCTCTAGCGGGGGGAAGAATGAGCAGTTCTTC. Translated, it gives CASSASSGGKNEQFF.

A remark on this clonotype: A read error is possible here, since a much larger clone lies one base away. The V gene is TRBV5-1, the J gene TRBJ1-1; D is perhaps TRBD1 (6 bases). The CDR3 is 15 residues long. Germline assignment: CDR1 SGHRS and CDR2 YFSETQ. Written as DNA, the CDR3 is TGTGCCAGCAGCAAACAGGGTCAGATGAACACTGAAGCTTTCTTT. This translates into CASSKQGQMNTEAFF.

There are a few counts of this clonotype. The rearrangement uses TRBV7-9 and TRBJ1-1; D gene uncertain. Looked up from germline, CDR1 is SEHNR and CDR2 is FQNEAQ (reference sequence). The CDR3 extends over 14 amino acids. The V and J ends lost 1 base and 3 bases respectively, with 9 bases between them. CDR3 sequence: CASSLERRHTEAFF. For the CDR3, the DNA is TGTGCCAGCAGCTTAGAACGCCGGCACACTGAAGCTTTCTTT.

Many counts were recorded for this clonotype. This sequence joins TRBV6-2 or TRBV6-3 and TRBJ2-1; 7 bases agree with TRBD1. CDR1 MNHEY and CDR2 SVGEGT come from the germline V gene. This CDR3 has 16 residues. After removal of 6 bases from V and 3 bases from J, the junction contained 11 bases not matched to a gene. In nucleotides, the CDR3 is TGTGCCAGCAGGGGACCCGGACAGGACGTCTACAATGAGCAGTTCTTC. Translation: CASRGPGQDVYNEQFF.

V and J are TRBV4-1 and TRBJ1-5, with D perhaps matching TRBD1 (5 bases). This CDR3 spans 14 amino acids. The V end lost 0 bases, the J end lost 7 bases, and 10 bases lay between the germline ends. Germline V gene data show CDR1 as MGHRA and CDR2 as YSYEKL. CDR3 DNA sequence: TGCGCCAGCAGCCAAGATCCGGGGACCCAGCCCCAGCATTTT. Amino acid sequence: CASSQDPGTQPQHF.

This clonotype was seen repeatedly, ten times or more. The chain is built from TRBV18 and TRBJ1-2; D remains ambiguous. Between the trimmed V and J ends, which lost 3 bases and 3 bases, there was a span of 14 bases. Germline assignment: CDR1 KGHSH and CDR2 LQKENI. The CDR3 loop spans 15 amino acids. The CDR3 nucleotides are TGTGCCAGCTCACCGGCCCAAGACATGTACTATGGCTACACCTTC. This gives the protein CASSPAQDMYYGYTF.

The chain recombines TRBV3-1 with TRBJ2-5; no definite D call. Deletions cut 1 base from V and 1 base from J, with 19 bases between. CDR1 is LGHDT and CDR2 is YNNKEL in the germline V gene (reference sequence). The CDR3 loop spans 18 amino acids. CDR3 in amino acids: CASSQAAFETLRQETQYF. In nucleotides, the CDR3 is TGTGCCAGCAGCCAAGCCGCGTTTGAGACCCTCCGCCAAGAGACCCAGTACTTC.

This clonotype was detected a few times. J is TRBJ2-5 and V is TRBV27, with 7 bases that match TRBD2. V lost 4 bases and J lost 5; bases outside the gene matches: 4. The germline CDR1 and CDR2 sequences are MNHEY and SMNVEV (reference sequence). This CDR3 spans 13 amino acids. Written as DNA, the CDR3 is TGTGCCAGCAGTTGGGGGGGGGACGAGACCCAGTACTTC. Amino acids: CASSWGGDETQYF.

The V gene is TRBV5-5, the J gene TRBJ1-3, with D perhaps TRBD1 (6 bases). This CDR3 comprises 17 residues. The V gene lost 1 base and the J gene lost 2 bases, with 16 bases spanning the gap. Per germline, CDR1 SGHKS and CDR2 YYEKEE (reference sequence). CDR3 in amino acids: CASSLFSVAGAGNTIYF. CDR3 DNA: TGTGCCAGCAGCTTGTTCAGCGTCGCAGGGGCTGGAAACACCATATATTTT.

The sample holds a few counts of this clonotype. V gene TRBV29-1 combines with J gene TRBJ2-3; 12 positions match TRBD1. Losses at the gene ends were 4 bases for V and 4 bases for J; bases not matched to a gene: 6. The CDR3 consists of 15 residues. Germline V CDR1 and CDR2: SQVTM, ANQGSEA. The CDR3 loop is CSVAGQGARADTQYF. The CDR3 bases are TGCAGCGTTGCGGGACAGGGGGCGAGGGCAGATACGCAGTATTTT.

This clonotype has just a few counts. The V and J genes are TRBV20-1 and TRBJ2-3, with D maybe TRBD1 (6 bases). Deletions cut 5 bases from V and 3 bases from J, with 15 bases between. Germline V gives CDR1 DFQATT, CDR2 SNEGSKA (reference sequence). This CDR3 region has 14 residues. The DNA of the CDR3 is TGCAGTGCTGATAGCACAGGGAGAACAGATACGCAGTATTTT. It specifies CSADSTGRTDTQYF.

This clonotype was counted ten times or more. The chain combines TRBV20-1 with TRBJ1-1, with D unclear. The V gene lost 1 base and the J gene lost 1 base, with 10 bases spanning the gap. The CDR3 is 14 residues long. CDR1 and CDR2 from the germline V gene are DFQATT and SNEGSKA (reference sequence). The CDR3 DNA sequence: TGCAGTGCTAGAGGCGAACAGACGAACACTGAAGCTTTCTTT. Translation: CSARGEQTNTEAFF.

The J gene is TRBJ2-7, the V gene TRBV4-2; no firm D call. The CDR3 runs to 14 residues. Germline assignment: CDR1 LGHNA and CDR2 YNFKEQ. V lost 1 base and J 4 bases, leaving 11 bases between the germline ends. The CDR3 sequence: CASSQVPLSYEQYF. The DNA of the CDR3 is TGTGCCAGCAGCCAAGTGCCACTCAGTTACGAGCAGTACTTC.

This clonotype was detected ten times or more. V and J are TRBV11-2 and TRBJ1-2; TRBD1 might be the D (5 bases). Trimming left V 5 bases short and J 4 bases short, with 14 bases between. The CDR3 extends over 14 amino acids. The germline V gene encodes CDR1 SGHAT and CDR2 FQNNGV. The CDR3, as DNA: TGTGCCAGCAGCAAGGAGTGGGGGTCCTATGGCTACACCTTC. Its protein product is CASSKEWGSYGYTF.

This clonotype was seen repeatedly, ten times or more. The rearrangement joins TRBV11-2 to TRBJ1-2; maybe TRBD1 (5 bases). Germline values: CDR1 SGHAT, CDR2 FQNNGV. With 8 bases removed from V and 3 bases from J, the gap between germline ends came to 7 bases. The CDR3 has 11 amino acids. The CDR3, as DNA: TGTGCCAGCGGGACGGACTATGGCTACACCTTC. Translating gives CASGTDYGYTF.

This clonotype showed up many times. The chain uses TRBV12-3 or TRBV12-4 and TRBJ1-2; D remains unclear. The CDR3 spans 14 residues. Trimming left V 1 base short and J 5 bases short, with 11 bases between. The CDR3 DNA reads TGTGCCAGCAGTTTAGGAATCTCACAATATGGCTACACCTTC. Amino acid sequence: CASSLGISQYGYTF.

The chain recombines TRBV10-2 with TRBJ2-2; the match to TRBD2 covers 9 bases. Germline V gene lookup returns CDR1 WSHSY and CDR2 SAAADI. The CDR3 is 16 amino acids. J lost 3 bases, V lost 6 bases, and 8 bases had no gene match. CDR3 DNA: TGCGCCAGCAGCTCTCAGCGGGGGGCTGACACCGGGGAGCTGTTTTTT. This gives the protein CASSSQRGADTGELFF.

This clonotype was counted at least ten times. The rearrangement uses TRBV7-9 and TRBJ2-7, with 7 bases fitting TRBD2. V trimming: 5 bases; J trimming: 2 bases; junction bases outside the gene matches: 6. The germline V gene encodes CDR1 SEHNR and CDR2 FQNEAQ (reference sequence). This CDR3 is built from 14 residues. The DNA for the CDR3 is TGTGCCAGCAGCCCCCCAAGCGGGGCCTACGAGCAGTACTTC. As protein: CASSPPSGAYEQYF.